This T cell receptor beta chain was retrieved from a study of T cell responses to AZD1222 COVID-19 vaccine. CDR3 length: 13 residues. Trimming shortened V by 0 bases and J by 1 base, and 1 base separated the two germline ends. Germline loops: CDR1 KGHSH, CDR2 LQKENI. Study-wide findings and caveats: Most donors were white British, females outnumbered males, and clonal diversity was possibly underestimated.

The assay was immunoSEQ multiplex PCR, and TCRdb's table has in-frame clones only and misses some. The sample holds about 140,000 clones, 70% to 90% seen once. As regards this clone: Its antigen is not known.

The sequence was obtained from an adult in good health. Sequenced material: peripheral blood, taken on day 0 of AZD1222 vaccination. The chain recombines TRBV18 with TRBJ1-3; D ambiguous. The CDR3 nucleotides read TGTGCCAGCTCACCACCTTCTGGAAACACCATATATTTT. Amino acids: CASSPPSGNTIYF.